The entry below gives a single TCR beta chain sequence along with its context. Its antigen is unidentified. TCR beta CDR3 regions were amplified from RNA. Carried out on the TCR CDR3, a first-round RT-PCR used the HTBI primer set. MiXCR, run by TCRdb on the multiplex PCR reads, gives a single entry per CDR3 protein. The sample consists of about 560,000 distinct CDR3 sequences, 16% of them appearing once. Germline V gene lookup returns CDR1 SGHTA and CDR2 FQGNSA. The CDR3 loop spans 15 amino acids. V was trimmed by 1 base and J by 4 bases, leaving 13 bases between them. This sample was included in a study of T cells in Graves' hyperthyroidism and ophthalmopathy. Study results and caveats: From stable hyperthyroidism, ophthalmopathy was separated by a 13 V-J model.

This clonotype was sampled from a woman under 30 with Graves' hyperthyroidism. This chain uses TRBV7-2 with TRBJ2-5; D perhaps matches TRBD1 (5 bases). Input material: blood. The CDR3 spells CASSLEYRLGETQYF. The CDR3 nucleotides are TGTGCCAGCAGCTTAGAATACAGGCTTGGAGAGACCCAGTACTTC. The full variable domain, in which reference TRBV7-2 and TRBJ2-5 provide the parts outside the CDR3, is GAGVSQSPSNKVTEKGKDVELRCDPISGHTALYWYRQSLGQGLEFLIYFQGNSAPDKSGLPSDRFSAERTGGSVSTLTIQRTQQEDSAVYLCASSLEYRLGETQYFGPGTRLLVL.